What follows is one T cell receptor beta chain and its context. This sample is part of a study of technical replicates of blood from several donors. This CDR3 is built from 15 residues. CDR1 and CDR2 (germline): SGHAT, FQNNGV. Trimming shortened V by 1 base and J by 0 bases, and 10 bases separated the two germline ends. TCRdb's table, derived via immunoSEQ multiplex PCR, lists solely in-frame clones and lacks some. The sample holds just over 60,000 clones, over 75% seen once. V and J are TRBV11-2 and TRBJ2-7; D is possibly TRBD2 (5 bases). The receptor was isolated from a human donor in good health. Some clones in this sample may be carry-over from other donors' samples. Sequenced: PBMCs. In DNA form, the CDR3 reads TGTGCCAGCAGCTTAGTGAGCGAGGGCTCCTACGAGCAGTACTTC. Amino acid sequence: CASSLVSEGSYEQYF.